These T cell receptor beta chains were read from a single sample in a study of read filtering for tumor transcriptome and immune sequencing. TCRdb re-called the reads with MiXCR, one entry per CDR3 protein. Of tens of thousands of distinct CDR3 sequences in the sample, 15% to 20% were seen once. Sequencing input: a population of CD138-negative cells sorted from bone marrow. These receptors were taken from a donor aged 40 or over with multiple myeloma. CDR3s include the opening cysteine and the closing phenylalanine or tryptophan. D genes are given only for firm matches. Size values are once, few and many counts, or a class for expanded clones, and some rows have none.

V	D	J	size	DNA	CDR3
TRBV28	NA	TRBJ2-1	medium-sized	TGTGCCTGGCAAGCCGGGGGAAACTACAATGAGCAGTTCTTC	CAWQAGGNYNEQFF
TRBV29-1	NA	TRBJ1-1	many	TGCAGCGTTGAATCGGACATGAACACTGAAGCTTTCTTT	CSVESDMNTEAFF
TRBV4-1	NA	TRBJ1-3	NA	TGCGCCAGCAGCTCCACGGCAAGCCAATCTGGAAACACCATATATTTT	CASSSTASQSGNTIYF
TRBV7-9	NA	TRBJ1-4	NA	TGTGCCAGCAGCTTACAGGGGATAGAGGAAAAACTGTTTTTT	CASSLQGIEEKLFF
TRBV10-3	NA	TRBJ1-2	many	TGTGCCATCTATTCTAGGGACGGAAAAAACTATGGCTACACCTTC	CAIYSRDGKNYGYTF
TRBV6-5	NA	TRBJ2-5	many	TGTGCCACCCAAAGAGACAGAACCGAAGGGACAGAGACCCAGTACTTC	CATQRDRTEGTETQYF
TRBV23-1	TRBD1	TRBJ1-1	many	TGCGCCAGCAGTCATTTGGGGACAGCTTTGAACACTGAAGCTTTCTTT	CASSHLGTALNTEAFF
TRBV7-9	TRBD1	TRBJ1-5	NA	TGTGCCAGCAGCCTAATAGAGGGACAGGGTCCCCACCAGCCCCAGCATTTT	CASSLIEGQGPHQPQHF
TRBV29-1	NA	TRBJ1-4	many	TGCAGCGTTGAAGGACAGGAGCGAGAAAAACTGTTTTTT	CSVEGQEREKLFF
TRBV19	TRBD1	TRBJ2-7	medium-sized	TGTGCCAGTAGTATAGGATTGGGACAGCCCTACGAGCAGTACTTC	CASSIGLGQPYEQYF
TRBV7-2	TRBD2	TRBJ2-3	many	TGTGCCAGCAGCTTAAAAACTAGCGGGAGGGAGACGCAGTATTTT	CASSLKTSGRETQYF
TRBV19	TRBD1	TRBJ2-6	many	TGTGCCAGTAGCGGGACAGCGGCCGGGGCCAACGTCCTGACTTTC	CASSGTAAGANVLTF
TRBV27	NA	TRBJ2-3	many	TGTGCCAGCAGTTTACTGCCGTTACCCCGCACAGATACGCAGTATTTT	CASSLLPLPRTDTQYF
TRBV9	TRBD1	TRBJ2-2	NA	TGTGCCAGCAGCGCCAGAACAGGGGTCGGGACCCGGGAGCTGTTTTTT	CASSARTGVGTRELFF
TRBV5-1	NA	TRBJ2-1	many	TGCGCCAGCAGCTTGGCCGGACTCTACAATGAGCAGTTCTTC	CASSLAGLYNEQFF
TRBV28	NA	TRBJ1-2	many	TGTGCCAGCAGTCTCCGGGACGGTCTCTATGGCTACACCTTC	CASSLRDGLYGYTF
TRBV6-5	TRBD1	TRBJ2-2	many	TGTGCCAGCAGTTATGGACAGGGAAGAGCCACCGGGGAGCTGTTTTTT	CASSYGQGRATGELFF
TRBV24-1	NA	TRBJ2-4	few	TGTGCCACCAGTGATTCGCGGGGAGACAAAAACATTCAGTACTTC	CATSDSRGDKNIQYF
TRBV2	TRBD2	TRBJ2-1	many	TGTGCCAGCAGTGGGTCCGGGACTAGCGGGCTGGGCTCCTACAATGAGCAGTTCTTC	CASSGSGTSGLGSYNEQFF
TRBV6-1	NA	TRBJ2-1	many	TGTGCCAGCCGAGTGAGGGGGGACTACAATGAGCAGTTCTTC	CASRVRGDYNEQFF
TRBV19	NA	TRBJ2-6	many	TGTGCCAGTAAAATAACGGGGGCCGGGTACTCTGGGGCCAACGTCCTGACTTTC	CASKITGAGYSGANVLTF
TRBV7-2	NA	TRBJ2-5	many	TGTGCCAGCAGCTTAGCGACGTTTGAGACCCAGTACTTC	CASSLATFETQYF
TRBV2	NA	TRBJ2-5	many	TGTGCCAGCAGCACTTACAGGGTGGGAGAGACCCAGTACTTC	CASSTYRVGETQYF
TRBV2	NA	TRBJ2-1	medium-sized	TGTGCCAGCAGTGGCGAGGGGGGGGGGTATGAGCAGTTCTTC	CASSGEGGGYEQFF
TRBV29-1	NA	TRBJ1-5	NA	TGCAGCGTTGAATCTGGCAGGAATCAGCCCCAGCATTTT	CSVESGRNQPQHF
TRBV28	NA	TRBJ2-7	medium-sized	TGTGCCAGCAGTTTATCAGGGGGGGTGAGGGAGCAGTACTTC	CASSLSGGVREQYF
TRBV20-1	NA	TRBJ2-3	many	TGCAGTGCTGTCCCTCTATTTGCACCTACGCAGTATTTT	CSAVPLFAPTQYF
TRBV12-3/TRBV12-4	TRBD2	TRBJ2-3	many	TGTGCCAGCAGTTTGTTCGGGGGGGACCAAACAGATACGCAGTATTTT	CASSLFGGDQTDTQYF
TRBV19	NA	TRBJ1-5	few	TGTGCCAGCGCCCCCTTGGGGCCTTATCAGCCCCAGCATTTT	CASAPLGPYQPQHF
TRBV6-5	NA	TRBJ1-1	many	TGTGCCACCAAGCCGGGGGGCGCGTACACTGAAGCTTTCTTT	CATKPGGAYTEAFF
TRBV19	NA	TRBJ1-1	many	TGTGCCAGTAGCCCCTATGGACGGAACACTGAAGCTTTCTTT	CASSPYGRNTEAFF
TRBV6-4	NA	TRBJ2-3	many	TGTGCCAGCAGTGACCGGATCACAGATACGCAGTATTTT	CASSDRITDTQYF
TRBV13	TRBD2	TRBJ2-2	many	TGTGCCAGCAGCGCTAGCGGCACCGGGGAGCTGTTTTTT	CASSASGTGELFF
TRBV19	NA	TRBJ2-1	many	TGTGCCAGTAGTATCGGTAGGATGAATGAGCAGTTCTTC	CASSIGRMNEQFF
TRBV29-1	NA	TRBJ2-3	many	TGCAGCGTTGCGCACAAGGCAGATACGCAGTATTTT	CSVAHKADTQYF
TRBV27	TRBD2	TRBJ2-2	many	TGTGCCAGCAGTTTGGGTAGCGGGAGGGTTGCGAACACCGGGGAGCTGTTTTTT	CASSLGSGRVANTGELFF
TRBV6-1	NA	TRBJ1-1	NA	TGTGCCAGCAGGAGCCCGACAGAGGCCACGGGCACTGAAGCTTTCTTT	CASRSPTEATGTEAFF
TRBV12-3/TRBV12-4	NA	TRBJ1-1	many	TGTGCCAGCAGTACGACGGAGAACACTGAAGCTTTCTTT	CASSTTENTEAFF
TRBV19	TRBD1	TRBJ2-1	many	TGTGCCAGTTCTGGGACAGGCTTGGGCACAGAGCAGTTCTTC	CASSGTGLGTEQFF
TRBV3-1	TRBD1	TRBJ2-7	many	TGTGCCAGCAGCCCGGGACAGCCTGGTAACGAGCAGTACTTC	CASSPGQPGNEQYF
TRBV3-1	NA	TRBJ2-1	many	TGTGCCAGCAGCCAGGTTGCAGGTTACAATGAGCAGTTCTTC	CASSQVAGYNEQFF
TRBV12-3/TRBV12-4	NA	TRBJ2-4	few	TGTGCCAGCAGTCCCGTACATGGTTTCCAAAACATTCAGTACTTC	CASSPVHGFQNIQYF
TRBV12-3/TRBV12-4	TRBD2	TRBJ2-7	many	TGTGCCAGCAGTTCTTGGGGTAAGGCGGGGGGCGACTACGAGCAGTACTTC	CASSSWGKAGGDYEQYF
TRBV11-2	NA	TRBJ2-2	medium-sized	TGTGCCAGCAGCTTAGTGTCGAACACCGGGGAGCTGTTTTTT	CASSLVSNTGELFF
TRBV6-5	NA	TRBJ2-3	NA	TGTGCCAGCAGTCGACGGGGCCAAACAGGAGATACGGAGTATTTT	CASSRRGQTGDTEYF
TRBV28	NA	TRBJ1-3	many	TGTGCCAGCAGTTTGGGGTATCGTATCTCTGGAAACACCATATATTTT	CASSLGYRISGNTIYF